The 9 T cell receptor beta chains reported below all come from one sample, sequenced in a study of T-cell memory formation after mild COVID-19. TCRdb called the 5' RACE reads again in MiXCR, with one record for every CDR3 protein. The top ten hold over 2% of the sample, which has about 150,000 distinct CDR3 sequences, 15% to 20% seen once. Sequencing was done on a sample of PBMCs or a T cell subset sorted from them (not recorded which). These receptor sequences come from an adult woman who had mild COVID-19 (a few samples of this study predate the infection). Cell type and time point are not known.

This clonotype came up a few times. This chain links TRBV6-5 with TRBJ2-7; 8 bases line up with TRBD2. CDR3 size: 17 residues. Unmatched junction bases numbered 13, after V lost 4 bases and J lost 2 bases. Germline lookup yields CDR1 MNHEY and CDR2 SVGAGI. The CDR3, as DNA: TGTGCCAGCAGTTGGGTTAGCGGGATCGGCCAAACCTACGAGCAGTACTTC. Its translation: CASSWVSGIGQTYEQYF.

V is TRBV5-1 and J is TRBJ1-4; 8 nucleotides match TRBD1. This CDR3 comprises 14 residues. Germline CDR1 is SGHRS and CDR2 is YFSETQ. V lost 5 bases and J lost 11; bases outside the gene matches: 11. The CDR3 DNA sequence: TGCGCCAGCAGTTCGGAGACAGGGGTGGGGAAACTGTTTTTT. Its protein product is CASSSETGVGKLFF.

V is TRBV2 and J is TRBJ2-7; possibly TRBD1 for D (5 bases). V lost 5 bases to trimming and J lost 2 bases, with 19 bases between them. The CDR3 extends over 16 amino acids. Germline CDR1 reads SNHLY; CDR2 reads FYNNEI. The CDR3 loop is CASSREAGKGTYEQYF. The DNA of the CDR3 is TGTGCCAGCAGTCGCGAGGCAGGGAAAGGGACCTACGAGCAGTACTTC.

The CDR3 DNA follows: TGTGCCAGCAGTCTCCGCTGGGCTAGCGGACCCTACAATGAGCAGTTCTTC. Protein sequence: CASSLRWASGPYNEQFF. This chain uses TRBV12-3 or TRBV12-4 with TRBJ2-1; 7 bases agree with TRBD2. The ends lost 5 bases at V and 2 bases at J; junction bases unmatched: 12. The CDR3 totals 17 residues.

V gene TRBV25-1 combines with J gene TRBJ2-1; unclear D gene. The CDR3 length is 11 residues. Trimming pared 3 bases from V and 6 bases from J, leaving 3 bases between. Germline values: CDR1 MGHDK, CDR2 SYGVNS. The CDR3 nucleotides are TGTGCCAGCAGTGACTCCAATGAGCAGTTCTTC. Encoded protein: CASSDSNEQFF.

The chain has TRBV6-6 and TRBJ2-3; 13 bases map to TRBD2. Germline assignment: CDR1 MNHNY and CDR2 SVGAGI (reference sequence). V dropped 2 bases and J dropped 4; count of bases not matched to a gene: 6. The CDR3 runs 17 residues. CDR3 DNA sequence: TGTGCCAGCAGTTACCGACTAGCGGGAGGTTCTGCAGATACGCAGTATTTT. Translated: CASSYRLAGGSADTQYF.

CDR3 loop: CASSLGGIGSSYEQYF. CDR3 DNA sequence: TGTGCCAGCAGCTTAGGGGGTATTGGGTCCTCCTACGAGCAGTACTTC. This chain links TRBV7-2 with TRBJ2-7, with D unresolved. Trimming removed 1 base at V and 0 bases at J, with 13 bases between. The CDR3 is 16 residues long. The germline CDR1 and CDR2 sequences are SGHTA and FQGNSA.

This clonotype showed up many times. The CDR3 DNA sequence: TGCGCCAGCAGAGGAGAACCGGGGACGGCCACTGAAGCTTTCTTT. Residues: CASRGEPGTATEAFF. V usage is TRBV5-1 and J usage is TRBJ1-1, with a possible D match to TRBD1 (5 bases). The CDR3 has 15 amino acids. Germline V gene data show CDR1 as SGHRS and CDR2 as YFSETQ. Trimming took off 5 bases at V and 4 bases at J, with 18 bases between the two ends.

The chain uses TRBV14 and TRBJ1-2; D remains unclear. CDR1 is SGHDN, CDR2 FVKESK, per germline. The CDR3 runs 12 residues. V was pared by 5 bases and J by 8 bases, with 12 bases between. CDR3 loop: CASSTTRAGYTF. The CDR3 DNA is TGTGCCAGCAGCACCACGAGGGCCGGCTACACCTTC.